A selection of T cell receptor beta chains follows, all from one sample in a study of T cells after yellow fever vaccination. TCRdb called the 5' RACE reads again in MiXCR, with one record for every CDR3 protein. Among 280,000 or so distinct CDR3 sequences, roughly 8.7% were seen once, and the ten largest hold about 3.7%. The sequenced sample was CD4+ T cells sorted from PBMCs, obtained 5 days after the yellow fever booster vaccination. Receptors originate from a man between 18 and 29 years old who received the YFV17D yellow fever vaccine. CDR3s include the opening cysteine and the closing phenylalanine or tryptophan. The D gene is left open where the match is weak. Clone sizes are given selectively: once, few, many, or a class where the clone is expanded.

j_call	clone_size	d_call	v_call	cdr3_aa	cdr3_nt
TRBJ1-2	.	.	TRBV18	CASSPRFEGYTF	TGTGCCAGCTCACCCCGATTTGAGGGCTACACCTTC
TRBJ2-4	few	TRBD2	TRBV5-4	CASSPGGSGGLPAKNIQYF	TGTGCCAGCAGCCCCGGTGGTAGCGGGGGGCTCCCGGCCAAAAACATTCAGTACTTC
TRBJ1-2	.	.	TRBV20-1	CSARDYTNYGYTF	TGCAGTGCTAGGGACTATACGAACTATGGCTACACCTTC
TRBJ1-1	.	TRBD1	TRBV5-6	CASSAVQGSLMAFF	TGTGCCAGCAGCGCCGTACAGGGGAGTCTCATGGCTTTCTTT
TRBJ2-5	many	TRBD2	TRBV20-1	CSAPRGTSGGEQETQYF	TGCAGTGCCCCGCGGGGGACTAGCGGGGGTGAACAAGAGACCCAGTACTTC
TRBJ2-1	few	.	TRBV20-1	CSAARRVGGNEQFF	TGCAGTGCCGCCCGAAGGGTTGGGGGGAATGAGCAGTTCTTC
TRBJ2-3	many	.	TRBV29-1	CSVVGGTGDTQYF	TGCAGCGTTGTGGGCGGAACAGGCGATACGCAGTATTTT
TRBJ1-2	many	.	TRBV29-1	CSVQRGTGGGYTF	TGCAGCGTCCAAAGAGGAACCGGGGGTGGCTACACCTTC
TRBJ1-1	few	TRBD1	TRBV29-1	CSVEGQGGTEAFF	TGCAGCGTTGAGGGACAGGGGGGCACTGAAGCTTTCTTT
TRBJ2-1	few	TRBD1	TRBV6-1	CASTTDRAGEQFF	TGTGCCAGCACCACCGACAGGGCCGGTGAGCAGTTCTTC
TRBJ1-2	few	.	TRBV4-1	CASSQDWRRQINYGYTF	TGCGCCAGCAGCCAAGATTGGCGCCGACAGATAAACTATGGCTACACCTTC
TRBJ2-7	many	TRBD1	TRBV4-2	CASSQGMRGLGEQYF	TGTGCCAGCAGCCAAGGAATGAGGGGGCTAGGCGAGCAGTACTTC
TRBJ2-3	.	.	TRBV4-3	CASSQDDTSTDTQYF	TGCGCCAGCAGCCAAGATGACACTAGCACAGATACGCAGTATTTT
TRBJ2-3	many	.	TRBV7-9	CASSFPGGGTDTQYF	TGTGCCAGCAGCTTCCCCGGGGGCGGTACAGATACGCAGTATTTT
TRBJ2-1	.	TRBD2	TRBV3-1	CASSHLAGGQNNEQFF	TGTGCCAGCAGCCATCTAGCGGGGGGGCAGAACAATGAGCAGTTCTTC
TRBJ2-2	few	.	TRBV5-1	CASSFSLTNTGELFF	TGCGCCAGCAGCTTCAGCTTAACGAACACCGGGGAGCTGTTTTTT
TRBJ2-3	.	TRBD1	TRBV7-9	CASSSAGGNTDTQYF	TGTGCCAGCAGCTCCGCAGGGGGCAACACAGATACGCAGTATTTT
TRBJ1-2	few	TRBD1	TRBV20-1	CSARGQGDDTF	TGCAGTGCTAGAGGACAGGGGGATGACACCTTC
TRBJ2-1	many	.	TRBV7-2	CASSSRTGASYNEQFF	TGTGCCAGCAGCTCCCGGACTGGGGCCTCCTACAATGAGCAGTTCTTC
TRBJ2-3	few	TRBD1	TRBV10-3	CAIRETTGRSTDTQYF	TGTGCCATCAGGGAAACGACAGGGCGTAGCACAGATACGCAGTATTTT
TRBJ2-1	.	.	TRBV19	CASTTIEGGNNEQFF	TGTGCCAGTACCACAATCGAGGGGGGGAACAATGAGCAGTTCTTC
TRBJ2-4	.	TRBD2	TRBV4-2	CASSQVTSGGAKNIQYF	TGTGCCAGCAGCCAAGTTACTAGCGGGGGGGCCAAAAACATTCAGTACTTC
TRBJ1-2	.	.	TRBV7-2	CASSTDTYGYTF	TGTGCCAGCAGCACAGACACCTATGGCTACACCTTC
TRBJ1-5	many	TRBD1	TRBV4-1	CASSQGTVNDGQPQHF	TGCGCCAGCAGCCAGGGGACAGTCAATGACGGTCAGCCCCAGCATTTT
TRBJ2-3	many	TRBD2	TRBV7-2	CASSVTGTSSDTQYF	TGTGCCAGCAGCGTTACCGGGACTAGCAGTGATACGCAGTATTTT
TRBJ1-2	.	.	TRBV10-3	CAISEGSYTF	TGTGCCATCAGTGAGGGGAGCTACACCTTC
TRBJ2-3	.	.	TRBV12-3/TRBV12-4	CASSFRESDTQYF	TGTGCCAGCAGTTTTAGGGAGTCAGATACGCAGTATTTT
TRBJ2-5	.	.	TRBV20-1	CSATPGGVETQYF	TGCAGTGCTACCCCCGGAGGGGTGGAGACCCAGTACTTC
TRBJ2-7	.	TRBD1	TRBV6-5	CAIRDRSGYEQYF	TGTGCCATTAGGGACAGGTCCGGCTACGAGCAGTACTTC
TRBJ1-2	few	.	TRBV12-5	CASGLNGGGYTF	TGTGCTAGTGGTTTGAATGGGGGAGGCTACACCTTC
TRBJ2-2	.	.	TRBV5-4	CASSFSTLSPGELFF	TGTGCCAGCAGCTTTAGCACACTTTCACCCGGGGAGCTGTTTTTT
TRBJ2-5	.	.	TRBV10-3	CAISDSKGTQETQYF	TGTGCCATCAGTGACTCGAAGGGCACGCAAGAGACCCAGTACTTC
TRBJ2-7	few	.	TRBV3-1	CASSPSGTTRQYF	TGTGCCAGCAGCCCCTCAGGGACCACCCGGCAGTACTTC
TRBJ1-6	.	TRBD1	TRBV6-5	CASSYEAGGSYNSPLHF	TGTGCCAGCAGTTACGAGGCAGGGGGGTCCTATAATTCACCCCTCCACTTT
TRBJ1-1	many	.	TRBV7-3	CASSATGSDTEAFF	TGTGCCAGCAGCGCTACAGGGAGCGACACTGAAGCTTTCTTT
TRBJ2-3	few	TRBD1	TRBV7-8	CASSSGQGMVSDTQYF	TGTGCCAGCAGCTCAGGACAGGGTATGGTGTCAGATACGCAGTATTTT
TRBJ1-5	few	.	TRBV19	CASSFRRDTYSNQPQHF	TGTGCCAGTAGTTTCCGCCGGGACACTTATAGCAATCAGCCCCAGCATTTT
TRBJ2-3	many	.	TRBV5-1	CASSSLKRATDTQYF	TGCGCCAGCAGCTCCCTAAAGAGAGCCACAGATACGCAGTATTTT
TRBJ1-3	few	.	TRBV7-3	CASSPSGSSGNTIYF	TGTGCCAGCAGTCCATCAGGGAGCTCTGGAAACACCATATATTTT
TRBJ2-3	.	.	TRBV20-1	CSARDTRTSTDTQYF	TGCAGTGCTAGAGATACGCGGACTAGCACAGATACGCAGTATTTT
TRBJ2-5	.	.	TRBV9	CASSVAGAGGETQYF	TGTGCCAGCAGCGTAGCAGGAGCGGGCGGGGAGACCCAGTACTTC
TRBJ2-7	.	.	TRBV7-8	CASSSFWGQGATVEYF	.
TRBJ1-1	many	.	TRBV20-1	CSAGRAPGTEAFF	TGCAGTGCTGGTAGGGCCCCTGGCACTGAAGCTTTCTTT
TRBJ2-3	few	.	TRBV5-1	CASSLGRGPPTADTQYF	TGCGCCAGCAGCTTGGGGCGGGGACCCCCGACAGCAGATACGCAGTATTTT
TRBJ2-7	.	.	TRBV2	CASSSGTNTYEQYF	TGTGCCAGCAGTTCCGGGACAAATACCTACGAGCAGTACTTC